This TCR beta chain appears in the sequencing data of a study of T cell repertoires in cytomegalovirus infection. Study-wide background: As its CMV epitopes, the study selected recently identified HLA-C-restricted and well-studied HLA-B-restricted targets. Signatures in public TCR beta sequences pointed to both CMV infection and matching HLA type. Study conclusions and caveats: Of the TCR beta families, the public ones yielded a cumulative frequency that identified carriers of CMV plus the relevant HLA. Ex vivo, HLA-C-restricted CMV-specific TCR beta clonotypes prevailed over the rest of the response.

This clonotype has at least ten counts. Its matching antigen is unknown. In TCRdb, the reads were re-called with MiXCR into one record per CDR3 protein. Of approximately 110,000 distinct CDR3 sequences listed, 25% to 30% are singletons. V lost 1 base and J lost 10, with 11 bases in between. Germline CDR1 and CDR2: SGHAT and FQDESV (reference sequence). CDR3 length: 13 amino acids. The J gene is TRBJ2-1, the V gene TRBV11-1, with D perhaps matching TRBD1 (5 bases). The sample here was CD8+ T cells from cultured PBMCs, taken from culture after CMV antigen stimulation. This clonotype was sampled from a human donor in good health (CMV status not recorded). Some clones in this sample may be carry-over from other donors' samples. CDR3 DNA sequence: TGTGCCAGCAGCTTAGAAGGGGCCCACGAGCAGTTCTTC. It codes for CASSLEGAHEQFF.